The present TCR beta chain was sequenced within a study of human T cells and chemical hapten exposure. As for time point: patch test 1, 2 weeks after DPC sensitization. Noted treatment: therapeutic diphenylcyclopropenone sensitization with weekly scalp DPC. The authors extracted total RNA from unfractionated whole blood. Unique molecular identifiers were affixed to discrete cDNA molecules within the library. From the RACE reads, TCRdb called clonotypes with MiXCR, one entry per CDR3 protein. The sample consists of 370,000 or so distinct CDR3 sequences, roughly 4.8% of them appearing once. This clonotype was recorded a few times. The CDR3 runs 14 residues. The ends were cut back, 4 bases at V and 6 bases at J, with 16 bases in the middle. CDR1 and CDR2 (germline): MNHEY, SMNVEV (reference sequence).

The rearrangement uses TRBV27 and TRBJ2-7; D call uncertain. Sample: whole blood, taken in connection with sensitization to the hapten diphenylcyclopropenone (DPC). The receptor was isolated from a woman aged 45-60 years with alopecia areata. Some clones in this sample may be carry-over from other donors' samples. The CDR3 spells CASSSSVFGVEQYF. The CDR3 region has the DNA TGTGCCAGCAGTTCGTCTGTGTTTGGGGTCGAGCAGTACTTC.